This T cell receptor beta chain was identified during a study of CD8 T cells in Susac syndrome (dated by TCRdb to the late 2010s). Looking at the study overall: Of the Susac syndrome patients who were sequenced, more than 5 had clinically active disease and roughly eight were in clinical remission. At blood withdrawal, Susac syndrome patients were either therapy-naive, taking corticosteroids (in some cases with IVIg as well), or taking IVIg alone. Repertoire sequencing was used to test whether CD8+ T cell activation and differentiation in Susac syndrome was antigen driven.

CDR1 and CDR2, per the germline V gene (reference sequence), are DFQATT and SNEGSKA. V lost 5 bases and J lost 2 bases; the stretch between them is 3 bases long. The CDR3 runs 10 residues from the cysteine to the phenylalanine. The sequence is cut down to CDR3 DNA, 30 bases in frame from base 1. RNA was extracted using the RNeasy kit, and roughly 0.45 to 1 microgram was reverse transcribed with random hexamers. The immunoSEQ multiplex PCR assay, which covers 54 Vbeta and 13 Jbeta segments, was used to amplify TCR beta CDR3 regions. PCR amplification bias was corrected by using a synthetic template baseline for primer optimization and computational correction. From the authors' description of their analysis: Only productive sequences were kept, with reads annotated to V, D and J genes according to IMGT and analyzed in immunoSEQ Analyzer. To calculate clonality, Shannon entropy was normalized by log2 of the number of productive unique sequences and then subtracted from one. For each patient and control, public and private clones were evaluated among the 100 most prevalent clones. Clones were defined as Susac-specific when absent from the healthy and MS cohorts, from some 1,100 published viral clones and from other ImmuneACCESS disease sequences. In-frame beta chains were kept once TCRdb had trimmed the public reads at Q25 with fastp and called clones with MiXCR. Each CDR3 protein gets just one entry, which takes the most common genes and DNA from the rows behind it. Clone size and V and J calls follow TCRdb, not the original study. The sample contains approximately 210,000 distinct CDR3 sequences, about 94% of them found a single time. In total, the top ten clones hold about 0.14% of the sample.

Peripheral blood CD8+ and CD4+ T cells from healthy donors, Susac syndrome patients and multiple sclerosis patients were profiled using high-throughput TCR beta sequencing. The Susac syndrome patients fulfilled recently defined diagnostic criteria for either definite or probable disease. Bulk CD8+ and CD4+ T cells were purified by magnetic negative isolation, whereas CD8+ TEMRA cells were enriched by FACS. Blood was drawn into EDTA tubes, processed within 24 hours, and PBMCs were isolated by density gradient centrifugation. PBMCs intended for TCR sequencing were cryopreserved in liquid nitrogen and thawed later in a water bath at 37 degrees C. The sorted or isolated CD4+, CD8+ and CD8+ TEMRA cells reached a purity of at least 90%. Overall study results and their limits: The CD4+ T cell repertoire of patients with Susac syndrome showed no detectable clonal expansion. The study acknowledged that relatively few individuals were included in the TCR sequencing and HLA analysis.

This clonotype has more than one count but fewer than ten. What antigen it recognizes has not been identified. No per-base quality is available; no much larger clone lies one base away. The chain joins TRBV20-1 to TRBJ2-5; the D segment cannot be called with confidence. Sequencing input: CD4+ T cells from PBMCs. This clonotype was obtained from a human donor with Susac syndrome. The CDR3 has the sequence CSAAQETQYF. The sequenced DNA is TGCAGTGCTGCTCAAGAGACCCAGTACTTC.